The TCR beta chain described here comes from a study of vaccination and CD4 T cells after COVID-19. Overall study context: Researchers treated cells with overlapping spike peptides taken from SARS-CoV-2, HCoV-NL63, HCoV-OC43 and HCoV-229E.

As concerns this clonotype: Its matching antigen is unknown.

At the Johns Hopkins FTIC core, DNA taken from cultured CD4+ T cells was sequenced by way of the Oncomine TCR Beta short-read assay. The source of extracted genomic DNA was cultured CD4+ T cells. TCRdb processed the PCR reads anew with MiXCR; each CDR3 protein has one entry. The data show under 9,500 distinct CDR3 sequences, with about three fifths seen just once and approximately 30% held by the top ten. This sample's treatment: roughly 11-day PBMC culture with coronavirus spike peptide pools or control peptides (ViraFEST assay). This CDR3 region has 14 residues. V lost 8 bases to trimming and J lost 3 bases; unmatched junction nucleotides: 10. Germline lookup yields CDR1 DFQATT and CDR2 SNEGSKA (reference sequence).

This sequence originates from a human donor who had recovered from COVID-19. Source material: CD4+ T cells from blood, cultured in vitro. This chain joins TRBV20-1 and TRBJ2-4; 7 bases fit TRBD2. In DNA, the CDR3 is TGCAGTCGCCTGGATGGGGGGGGCAAAAACATTCAGTACTTC. Amino acids: CSRLDGGGKNIQYF.